The 26 T cell receptor beta chains in this list originate from one sample, sequenced in a study of cytomegalovirus exposure and HLA in healthy donors. A multiplex PCR was run with 60 Vbeta primers and 13 Jbeta primers. Here immunoSEQ multiplex PCR was the method, and the copy in TCRdb shows in-frame clones only, minus some. The sample has roughly 110,000 clones, 55% to 85% seen once. The sequenced sample consisted of PBMCs. All receptors derive from a man aged 25-40 years in good health and CMV-seronegative.

CDR3 residues: CASSLSGQGRTEAFF. DNA of the CDR3: TGTGCCAGCAGTTTAAGTGGACAGGGAAGGACTGAAGCTTTCTTT. The V gene is TRBV27, the J gene TRBJ1-1; 8 nucleotides match TRBD1. CDR1 and CDR2 (germline): MNHEY, SMNVEV (reference sequence). The CDR3 covers 15 residues. The V gene end was trimmed by 2 bases and the J gene end by 5 bases; junction bases not matched to a gene: 7.

V and J are TRBV5-6 and TRBJ2-5, with 9 bases aligning to TRBD2. The DNA end is a closer match to TRBJ2-7, so the J assignment may be wrong. Germline V lookup: CDR1 SGHDT, CDR2 YYEEEE. CDR3 length: 16 amino acids. The CDR3 DNA is TGTGCCAGCAGCTTGGACAGGACTAGCGCGATCTACGAGCAGTACTTC. Its protein is CASSLDRTSAIYEQYF.

The chain links TRBV9 to TRBJ1-1, with unresolved D. V was clipped by 3 bases and J by 1 base, with 10 bases between them. This CDR3 has 14 amino acids. Per germline, CDR1 SGDLS and CDR2 YYNGEE. CDR3 loop: CASSDLRGNTEAFF. For the CDR3, the DNA is TGTGCCAGCAGCGACCTTCGGGGGAACACTGAAGCTTTCTTT. Based on the CDR3 plus reference TRBV9 and TRBJ1-1, the full variable domain is DSGVTQTPKHLITATGQRVTLRCSPRSGDLSVYWYQQSLDQGLQFLIQYYNGEERAKGNILERFSAQQFPDLHSELNLSSLELGDSALYFCASSDLRGNTEAFFGQGTRLTVV.

This clone was seen a single time. The chain uses TRBV29-1 and TRBJ2-3; D call uncertain. The CDR3 loop spans 13 amino acids. V shed 4 bases and J shed 2 bases, with 10 bases lying between them. Germline V gives CDR1 SQVTM, CDR2 ANQGSEA. CDR3 sequence: CSVGAANTDTQYF. The DNA for the CDR3 is TGCAGCGTTGGGGCAGCTAACACAGATACGCAGTATTTT.

Details on this clone: A junction end diverges from the germline sequence, so it may reflect a read error. The rearrangement joins TRBV9 to TRBJ2-2; 7 bases line up with TRBD2. This CDR3 region has 15 residues. The germline gives CDR1 SGDLS, CDR2 YYNGEE. The CDR3 is CASSVLAGVHRGAVF. The DNA for the CDR3 is TGTGCCAGCAGCGTATTAGCGGGTGTCCACCGGGGAGCTGTTTTT.

This clone has a handful of counts. The chain combines TRBV10-3 with TRBJ2-2; D is possibly TRBD2 (6 bases). Germline CDR1 is ENHRY and CDR2 is SYGVKD. This CDR3 comprises 17 residues. Trimming took 5 bases from V and 5 from J, leaving 21 bases between them. Here the CDR3 reads CAISPWGTQGGTGELFF. The CDR3 DNA reads TGTGCCATCAGTCCCTGGGGGACCCAAGGAGGGACCGGGGAGCTGTTTTTT.

V and J are TRBV6-6 and TRBJ2-7; D is unclear. Trimming took off 6 bases at V and 2 bases at J, with 11 bases between the two ends. The germline gives CDR1 MNHNY, CDR2 SVGAGI (reference sequence). The CDR3 has 13 residues. CDR3 loop: CASRPIEAYEQYF. The CDR3 bases are TGTGCCAGCAGGCCTATTGAAGCCTACGAGCAGTACTTC.

J is TRBJ1-1 and V is TRBV18; D possibly corresponds to TRBD1 (5 bases). CDR3 length: 15 amino acids. V was clipped by 3 bases and J by 2 bases, with 13 bases between them. CDR1 KGHSH and CDR2 LQKENI come from the germline V gene. The CDR3 DNA sequence: TGTGCCAGCTCACCTAAGGACCAGGGAAACACTGAAGCTTTCTTT. Translating gives CASSPKDQGNTEAFF.

This rearrangement joins TRBV7-6 to TRBJ2-5; 8 nucleotides agree with TRBD1. V lost 6 bases, J lost 2 bases, and 11 bases stayed unmatched. This CDR3 region has 16 residues. CDR1 and CDR2 from the germline V gene are SGHVS and FNYEAQ. The CDR3 protein is CASRPLIQGVQETQYF. The CDR3 coding sequence is TGTGCCAGCAGACCCCTCATACAGGGGGTGCAAGAGACCCAGTACTTC.

This chain uses TRBV29-1 with TRBJ1-6; D unclear. The germline gives CDR1 SQVTM, CDR2 ANQGSEA. V was cut by 0 bases and J by 11 bases, with 8 bases left in between. This CDR3 is built from 12 residues. CDR3 residues: CSVEDSNTPLHF. The CDR3 region has the DNA TGCAGCGTTGAAGATTCCAACACACCCCTCCACTTT. Variable domain in full (rest from reference TRBV29-1 and TRBJ1-6): SAVISQKPSRDICQRGTSLTIQCQVDSQVTMMFWYRQQPGQSLTLIATANQGSEATYESGFVIDKFPISRPNLTFSTLTVSNMSPEDSSIYLCSVEDSNTPLHFGNGTRLTVT.

This chain joins TRBV5-1 and TRBJ2-3; 12 nucleotides align to TRBD1. Trimming took 0 bases from V and 2 from J; bases not matched to a gene: 1. The CDR3 has 16 amino acids. Germline V gene lookup returns CDR1 SGHRS and CDR2 YFSETQ. The CDR3 DNA reads TGCGCCAGCAGCTTGGAGGGACAGGGGGCCACAGATACGCAGTATTTT. It translates to CASSLEGQGATDTQYF. The complete variable domain, with remaining parts taken from reference TRBV5-1 and TRBJ2-3, reads KAGVTQTPRYLIKTRGQQVTLSCSPISGHRSVSWYQQTPGQGLQFLFEYFSETQRNKGNFPGRFSGRQFSNSRSEMNVSTLELGDSALYLCASSLEGQGATDTQYFGPGTRLTVL.

This rearrangement joins TRBV5-8 to TRBJ1-1, with a weak D call TRBD1 (5 bases). V was trimmed by 3 bases and J by 2 bases, leaving 8 bases between them. This CDR3 has 13 residues. Germline CDR1 and CDR2: SGHTS and YDEGEE. The CDR3 sequence is CASSYTGNTEAFF. CDR3 coding DNA: TGTGCCAGCAGCTATACAGGAAACACTGAAGCTTTCTTT.

J is TRBJ1-2 and V is TRBV10-3; 11 bases agree with TRBD1. The V gene's germline CDR1 is ENHRY and CDR2 SYGVKD. This CDR3 is 13 amino acids long. Trimming cost V 10 bases and J 5 bases; bases outside gene matches: 6. CDR3 DNA: TGTGCCAGCGGGACAGGGGGAGGATATGGCTACACCTTC. It translates to CASGTGGGYGYTF.

The CDR3 is CASSHGRGSLSDGYTF. CDR3 sequence (DNA): TGCGCCAGCAGCCATGGCCGGGGTTCTCTATCGGATGGCTACACCTTC. The chain uses TRBV4-1 and TRBJ1-2; the D is unclear. The CDR3 contains 16 residues. Trimming left V 3 bases short and J 6 bases short, with 20 bases between. Germline V lookup: CDR1 MGHRA, CDR2 YSYEKL.

This sequence joins TRBV7-2 and TRBJ2-7; 9 nucleotides line up with TRBD2. The CDR3 has 18 residues. The junction had 14 bases not matched to a gene; V was cut back by 1 base and J by 4 bases. Germline V CDR1 and CDR2: SGHTA, FQGNSA. The CDR3 DNA follows: TGTGCCAGCAGCTTAGTCCCCCCGGGGACTAGCCTCTTTTACGAGCAGTACTTC. Translating it yields CASSLVPPGTSLFYEQYF.

The chain employs TRBV6-5 and TRBJ1-1, with TRBD1 as a possible D gene (5 bases). Trimming removed 1 base at V and 4 bases at J, with 7 bases between. The V gene's germline CDR1 is MNHEY and CDR2 SVGAGI. This CDR3 is 13 amino acids long. The CDR3 bases are TGTGCCAGCAGTTACTGGCAGGGCACTGAAGCTTTCTTT. It encodes CASSYWQGTEAFF.

J is TRBJ1-4 and V is TRBV5-1; tentative D call: TRBD1 (6 bases). The V end lost 4 bases, the J end lost 8 bases, and 12 bases lay between the germline ends. Germline V lookup: CDR1 SGHRS, CDR2 YFSETQ. CDR3 length: 13 amino acids. In DNA form, the CDR3 reads TGCGCCAGCAGCCCGGGGACATCCGAAAAACTGTTTTTT. Residues: CASSPGTSEKLFF.

This chain uses TRBV30 with TRBJ1-3; D call uncertain. The length of the CDR3 is 16 residues. Germline CDR1 and CDR2: GTSNPN and SVGIG (reference sequence). Trimming took 3 bases from V and 1 from J, leaving 16 bases between them. This CDR3 is CAWSFTGRASGNTIYF. The CDR3 DNA follows: TGTGCCTGGAGCTTTACGGGGAGGGCGTCTGGAAACACCATATATTTT.

The V call is TRBV9, the J call TRBJ2-7; 9 positions match TRBD1. Germline V lookup: CDR1 SGDLS, CDR2 YYNGEE. Trimming took 2 bases from V and 3 from J; bases not matched to a gene: 9. This CDR3 spans 16 amino acids. CDR3 protein: CASSVSGTGRIYEQYF. CDR3 nucleotides: TGTGCCAGCAGCGTCTCCGGGACAGGGCGGATCTACGAGCAGTACTTC. Drawing the rest from reference TRBV9 and TRBJ2-7, the complete variable domain is DSGVTQTPKHLITATGQRVTLRCSPRSGDLSVYWYQQSLDQGLQFLIQYYNGEERAKGNILERFSAQQFPDLHSELNLSSLELGDSALYFCASSVSGTGRIYEQYFGPGTRLTVT.

The rearrangement joins TRBV6-1 to TRBJ1-5; D not resolved. V gave up 2 bases and J gave up 6 bases, with 14 bases separating them. The V gene's germline CDR1 is MNHNS and CDR2 SASEGT. There are 15 residues in the CDR3. The CDR3 loop reads CASSELGVVTQPQHF. The CDR3 bases are TGTGCCAGCAGTGAACTCGGGGTCGTGACTCAGCCCCAGCATTTT.

The chain links TRBV2 to TRBJ2-6, with a possible D match to TRBD1 (6 bases). The CDR3 length is 18 residues. V shed 1 base and J shed 2 bases, with 15 bases lying between them. Germline V CDR1 and CDR2: SNHLY, FYNNEI. The CDR3 DNA reads as TGTGCCAGCAGTGAAGGGGGTTCCCAGGGGACTGGGGCCAACGTCCTGACTTTC. Translating it yields CASSEGGSQGTGANVLTF.

This chain connects TRBV9 to TRBJ1-4, with a weak D call TRBD1 (6 bases). The V gene lost 1 base and the J gene lost 5 bases, with 12 bases spanning the gap. This CDR3 region has 15 residues. Germline loops: CDR1 SGDLS, CDR2 YYNGEE. CDR3 nucleotides: TGTGCCAGCAGCGTACGATCGCAGGGGAATGAAAAACTGTTTTTT. Residues: CASSVRSQGNEKLFF.

The V and J genes are TRBV7-9 and TRBJ2-2; D is undetermined. V was clipped by 5 bases and J by 6 bases, with 10 bases between them. The germline V gene has CDR1 SEHNR and CDR2 FQNEAQ (reference sequence). The CDR3 is 13 residues long. CDR3 sequence: CASSRPEAGELFF. The CDR3 coding sequence is TGTGCCAGCAGCCGTCCTGAGGCCGGGGAGCTGTTTTTT.

This clone has only a few counts. Its ends do not fully match the called genes, so a read error is possible. This chain connects TRBV7-3 to TRBJ2-5, with D perhaps matching TRBD2 (5 bases). The CDR3 runs to 13 residues. Germline V gene lookup returns CDR1 SGHTA and CDR2 FQGTGA. DNA for the CDR3: TGTGCCAGCAGCTTAGGACGTTGGGAGACCCACTACTTC. Protein product: CASSLGRWETHYF.

Only a few counts were recorded for this clone. The rearrangement uses TRBV4-1 and TRBJ1-1; the D is unclear. Trimming took off 0 bases at V and 0 bases at J, with 8 bases between the two ends. Per germline, CDR1 MGHRA and CDR2 YSYEKL. The CDR3 has 15 residues. CDR3 residues: CASSQEGGMNTEAFF. The CDR3 DNA is TGCGCCAGCAGCCAAGAAGGCGGGATGAACACTGAAGCTTTCTTT.

V usage is TRBV27 and J usage is TRBJ2-1, with 16 nucleotides matching TRBD2. This CDR3 region has 15 residues. Trimming removed 6 bases from V and 9 bases from J; junction bases left unmatched: 5. The V gene's germline CDR1 is MNHEY and CDR2 SMNVEV (reference sequence). The DNA for the CDR3 is TGTGCCAGCAGCCCGGGGACTAGCGGGAGGGGTGAGCAGTTCTTC. Translation: CASSPGTSGRGEQFF.